This record looks at one TCR beta chain sequence and its context. This sample was included in a study of technical replicates of blood from several donors. V gave up 7 bases and J gave up 4 bases; unmatched junction bases: 10. Germline CDR1 reads MDHEN; CDR2 reads SYDVKM. This CDR3 has 16 amino acids. Generated by immunoSEQ multiplex PCR, the TCRdb table keeps only in-frame clones and is missing some. The sample lists approximately 15,000 clones, roughly 87% seen once, with about an eighth in the top ten. The chain uses TRBV28 and TRBJ2-1; 10 positions agree with TRBD2. The sequencing input was PBMCs. The receptor's source is a human donor in good health. CDR3 loop: CASTPPTSGSYNEQFF. Written as DNA, the CDR3 is TGTGCCAGCACCCCCCCGACTAGCGGGTCATACAATGAGCAGTTCTTC.